This T cell receptor (beta chain) was identified during a study of cytomegalovirus exposure and HLA in healthy donors. This CDR3 comprises 17 residues. V shed 4 bases and J shed 1 base, with 15 bases lying between them. The germline V gene encodes CDR1 SGHNT and CDR2 YYREEE (reference sequence). PCR involved 60 Vbeta and 13 Jbeta primers. Here immunoSEQ multiplex PCR was the method, and the copy in TCRdb shows in-frame clones only, minus some. This table has about 150,000 clones, 80% to 85% appearing once. Worth noting for this clone: What it binds is unknown.

Unrecorded immune exposure was likely among donors, who were nominally healthy when sampled. General observations from the study: A later analysis found most CMV-associated TCR beta chains apparently HLA-restricted.

This receptor was obtained from a male donor in good health and CMV-seronegative. The sequencing sample was made of PBMCs. The genes are TRBV5-4 and TRBJ1-6; TRBD1 might be the D (6 bases). The DNA of the CDR3 is TGTGCCAGCAGCCCGCGGGGGGCGGGGTCCTATAATTCACCCCTCCACTTT. As protein: CASSPRGAGSYNSPLHF.